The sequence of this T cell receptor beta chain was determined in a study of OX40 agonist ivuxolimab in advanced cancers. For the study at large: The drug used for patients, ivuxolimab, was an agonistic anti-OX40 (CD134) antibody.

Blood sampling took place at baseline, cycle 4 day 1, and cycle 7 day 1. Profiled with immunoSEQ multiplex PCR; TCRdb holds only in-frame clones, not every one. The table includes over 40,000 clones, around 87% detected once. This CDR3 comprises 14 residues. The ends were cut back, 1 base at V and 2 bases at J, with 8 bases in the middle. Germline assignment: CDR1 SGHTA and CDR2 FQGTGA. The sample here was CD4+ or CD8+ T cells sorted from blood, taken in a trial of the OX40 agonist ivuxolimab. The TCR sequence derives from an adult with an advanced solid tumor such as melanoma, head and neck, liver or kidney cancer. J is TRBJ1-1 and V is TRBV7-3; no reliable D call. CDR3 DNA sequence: TGTGCCAGCAGCTTAAGGGGAGAAAACACTGAAGCTTTCTTT. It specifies CASSLRGENTEAFF.